This T cell receptor (beta chain) was identified during a study of memory CD4+ T cells and cytomegalovirus serostatus. The overall study: Healthy Belgian adult donors included several CMV-positive and 24 CMV-negative people. Study findings and constraints: Of 150 to 200 reported CMV TCRbeta sequences, 67 were found in memory CD4+ repertoires. Suggested: most of the CMV-linked TCR signature lies in CD4+ memory cells. Repertoires predicted CMV serostatus with median bootstrapped AUC of about 0.96.

On this clone: Its antigen is currently unknown.

The trim removed 3 bases at V and 4 bases at J, leaving 9 bases unmatched. The length of the CDR3 is 17 residues. CDR1 is SGDLS and CDR2 is YYNGEE in the germline V gene. Assay used: immunoSEQ multiplex PCR; TCRdb lists only in-frame clones, some missing. The sample includes approximately 50,000 clones, around 80% seen only once; the top ten take 0.65% to 0.7%. Single viable CD3+CD4+CD8-CD45RO+ cells were sorted as the memory CD4+ T cells. This receptor was obtained from an adult in good health and CMV-seronegative. The sequenced sample consisted of memory CD4+ T cells from blood. The chain carries TRBV9 and TRBJ2-2; TRBD2 matches at 10 bases. The CDR3 reads CASSAAGTSVSTGELFF. The CDR3 nucleotides are TGTGCCAGCAGCGCTGCCGGGACTAGCGTATCCACCGGGGAGCTGTTTTTT.